Below, 3 T cell receptor beta chains from the same sample are listed, as sequenced in a study of control samples from healthy donors and cancer patients (dated by TCRdb to 2020 to 2021). The library was produced with the immunoSEQ multiplex PCR assay. Imported from immuneACCESS, the table was reduced by TCRdb to in-frame sequences with V and J called. These copies leave out some clones; in studies compared against another copy, an unresolved V gene accounts for under half, and the cause of the remainder is not known. This sample is represented by 150,000 to 160,000 clones; about 93% of them were singletons. Together, the top ten hold 2% to 2.5% of the sample. The sample was blood. Receptors were obtained from a man over 45 in good health.

This chain joins TRBV5-1 and TRBJ2-5, with unresolved D. V lost 2 bases and J 0 bases, leaving 2 bases between the germline ends. There are 12 residues in the CDR3. Germline CDR1 and CDR2: SGHRS and YFSETQ. In DNA, the CDR3 is TGCGCCAGCAGCTTCGACCAAGAGACCCAGTACTTC. Its translation is CASSFDQETQYF.

This clone was counted a single time. The V gene is TRBV6-1, the J gene TRBJ2-3; D gene ambiguous. Germline V gene lookup returns CDR1 MNHNS and CDR2 SASEGT. The germline V and J ends were trimmed by 1 base and 5 bases, with 7 bases remaining between them. CDR3 length equals 13 residues. The CDR3 region has the DNA TGTGCCAGCAGTGAAGTGGGCCTAGATACGCAGTATTTT. Translating gives CASSEVGLDTQYF.

In its sample, this clone was seen once. This chain uses TRBV7-3 with TRBJ2-1; D ambiguous. CDR1 and CDR2 (germline): SGHTA, FQGTGA. V gave up 2 bases and J gave up 9 bases, with 14 bases separating them. The CDR3 runs to 14 residues. DNA of the CDR3: TGTGCCAGCAGCTTAGATCTGCTATATCCTGAGCAGTTCTTC. It is translated as CASSLDLLYPEQFF.